This TCR beta chain was documented in a study of T-cell memory formation after mild COVID-19. Study-wide results and limits: Prior to infection, memory already included some responding clones, suggesting cross-reactive memory joined. Contracting clones from day 15 to 85 showed balanced CD4/CD8; later expanders favored CD4+. Proof of SARS-CoV-2 specificity was absent for the second-wave clones that crested on day 37.

This clonotype turned up a few times. Its antigen is unknown. Germline loops: CDR1 DFQATT, CDR2 SNEGSKA (reference sequence). The V and J ends lost 0 bases and 0 bases respectively, with 11 bases between them. This CDR3 contains 15 residues. TCRdb used MiXCR to reprocess the 5' RACE reads, holding one entry per CDR3 protein. The sample shows more than 350,000 distinct CDR3 sequences, around a sixth of them seen only once. Sequencing input: PBMCs or a T cell subset sorted from them (not recorded which). This receptor was taken from a man younger than 35 who had mild COVID-19 (a few samples of this study predate the infection). Cell type and time point are not known. The gene calls are TRBV20-1 and TRBJ1-2; maybe TRBD1 (5 bases). The chain's CDR3 is CSARDYGAANYGYTF. CDR3 in DNA: TGCAGTGCTAGAGATTACGGGGCAGCTAACTATGGCTACACCTTC.